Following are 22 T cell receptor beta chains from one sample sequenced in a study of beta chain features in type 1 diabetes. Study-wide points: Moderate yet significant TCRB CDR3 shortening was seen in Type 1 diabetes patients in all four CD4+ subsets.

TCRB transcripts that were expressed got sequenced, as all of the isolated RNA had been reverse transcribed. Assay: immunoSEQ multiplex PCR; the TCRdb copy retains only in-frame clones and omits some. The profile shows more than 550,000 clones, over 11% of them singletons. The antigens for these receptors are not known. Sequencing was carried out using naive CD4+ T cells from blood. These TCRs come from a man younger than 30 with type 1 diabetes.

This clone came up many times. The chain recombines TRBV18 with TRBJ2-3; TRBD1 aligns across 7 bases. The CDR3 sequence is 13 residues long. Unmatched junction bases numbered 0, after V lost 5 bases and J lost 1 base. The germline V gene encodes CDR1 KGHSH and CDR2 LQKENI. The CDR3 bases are TGTGCCAGCTCAACAGGGGGCACAGATACGCAGTATTTT. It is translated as CASSTGGTDTQYF.

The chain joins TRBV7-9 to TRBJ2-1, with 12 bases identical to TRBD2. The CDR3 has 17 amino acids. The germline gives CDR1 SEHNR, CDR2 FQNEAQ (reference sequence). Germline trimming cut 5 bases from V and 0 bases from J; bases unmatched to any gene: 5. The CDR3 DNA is TGTGCCAGCAGCCCAACTAGCGGGAGGAGCTCCTACAATGAGCAGTTCTTC. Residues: CASSPTSGRSSYNEQFF.

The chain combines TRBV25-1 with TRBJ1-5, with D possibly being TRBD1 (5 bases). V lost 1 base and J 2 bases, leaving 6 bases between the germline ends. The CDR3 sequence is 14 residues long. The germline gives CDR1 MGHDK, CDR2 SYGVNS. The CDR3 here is CASSEWGGNQPQHF. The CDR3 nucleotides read TGTGCCAGCAGTGAATGGGGGGGCAATCAGCCCCAGCATTTT.

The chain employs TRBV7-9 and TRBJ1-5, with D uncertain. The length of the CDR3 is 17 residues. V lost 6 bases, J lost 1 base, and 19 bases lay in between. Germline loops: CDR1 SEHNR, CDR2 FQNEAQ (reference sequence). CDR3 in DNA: TGTGCCAGCAGTTTTGATTCCTGGACGGACAGCAATCAGCCCCAGCATTTT. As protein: CASSFDSWTDSNQPQHF.

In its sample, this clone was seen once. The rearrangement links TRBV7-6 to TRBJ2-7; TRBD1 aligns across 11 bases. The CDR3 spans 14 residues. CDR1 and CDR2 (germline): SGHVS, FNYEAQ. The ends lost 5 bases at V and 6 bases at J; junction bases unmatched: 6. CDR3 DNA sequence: TGTGCCAGCAGCCCCGGACAGGGGGCGGGCGAGCAGTACTTC. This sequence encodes CASSPGQGAGEQYF.

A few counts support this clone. This CDR3 is CANWMSEKLFF. In DNA, the CDR3 is TGTGCCAACTGGATGAGTGAAAAACTGTTTTTT. The chain joins TRBV30 to TRBJ1-4; no reliable D call. V lost 8 bases and J 7 bases, leaving 11 bases between the germline ends. The CDR3 spans 11 residues. Germline CDR1 is GTSNPN and CDR2 is SVGIG (reference sequence).

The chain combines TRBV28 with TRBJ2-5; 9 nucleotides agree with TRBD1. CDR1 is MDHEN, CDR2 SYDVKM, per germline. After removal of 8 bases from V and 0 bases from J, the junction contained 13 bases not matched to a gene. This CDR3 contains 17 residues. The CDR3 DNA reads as TGTGCCAGCGTTCTTCACCGGGACAGGGTAAACCAAGAGACCCAGTACTTC. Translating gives CASVLHRDRVNQETQYF.

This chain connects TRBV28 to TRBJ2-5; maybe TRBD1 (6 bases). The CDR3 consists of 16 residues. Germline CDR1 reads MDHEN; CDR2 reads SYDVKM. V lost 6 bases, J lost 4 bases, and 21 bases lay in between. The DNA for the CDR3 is TGTGCCAGCAGCGCAAACCGGGACAACAAGGGAGAGACCCAGTACTTC. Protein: CASSANRDNKGETQYF.

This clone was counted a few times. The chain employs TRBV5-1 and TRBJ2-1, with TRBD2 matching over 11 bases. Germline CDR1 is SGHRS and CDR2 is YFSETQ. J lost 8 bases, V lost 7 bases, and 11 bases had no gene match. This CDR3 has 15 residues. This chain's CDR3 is CASRKLAGAEHEQFF. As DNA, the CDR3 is TGCGCCAGCCGAAAACTAGCGGGAGCCGAGCATGAGCAGTTCTTC.

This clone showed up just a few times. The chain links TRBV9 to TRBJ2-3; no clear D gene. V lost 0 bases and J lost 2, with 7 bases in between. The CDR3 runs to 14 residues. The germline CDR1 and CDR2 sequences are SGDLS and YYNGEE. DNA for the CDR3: TGTGCCAGCAGCGTAGCCCTAACCACAGATACGCAGTATTTT. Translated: CASSVALTTDTQYF.

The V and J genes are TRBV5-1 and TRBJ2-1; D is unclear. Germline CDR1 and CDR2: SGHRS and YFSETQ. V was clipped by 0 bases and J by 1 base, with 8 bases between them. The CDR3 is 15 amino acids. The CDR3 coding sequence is TGCGCCAGCAGCTTGGACAGTCTGTCCTACAATGAGCAGTTCTTC. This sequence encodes CASSLDSLSYNEQFF. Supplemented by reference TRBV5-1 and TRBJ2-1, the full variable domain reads KAGVTQTPRYLIKTRGQQVTLSCSPISGHRSVSWYQQTPGQGLQFLFEYFSETQRNKGNFPGRFSGRQFSNSRSEMNVSTLELGDSALYLCASSLDSLSYNEQFFGPGTRLTVL.

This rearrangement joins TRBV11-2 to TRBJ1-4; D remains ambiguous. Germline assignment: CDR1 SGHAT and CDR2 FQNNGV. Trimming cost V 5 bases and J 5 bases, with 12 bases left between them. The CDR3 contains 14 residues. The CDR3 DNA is TGTGCCAGCAGCCAAAACTTAGCGAATGAAAAACTGTTTTTT. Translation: CASSQNLANEKLFF.

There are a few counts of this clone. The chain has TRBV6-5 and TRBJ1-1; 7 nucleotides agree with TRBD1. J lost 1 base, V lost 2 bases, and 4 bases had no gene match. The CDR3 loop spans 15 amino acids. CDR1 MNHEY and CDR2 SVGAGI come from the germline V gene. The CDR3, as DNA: TGTGCCAGCAGTTACGCTGGACAGGCGAACACTGAAGCTTTCTTT. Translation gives CASSYAGQANTEAFF.

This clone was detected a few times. The CDR3 reads CASWTPNGQETQYF. The CDR3 bases are TGTGCCAGCTGGACCCCGAACGGGCAAGAGACCCAGTACTTC. This rearrangement joins TRBV7-2 to TRBJ2-5; D remains ambiguous. Trimming pared 8 bases from V and 2 bases from J, leaving 15 bases between. Germline CDR1 and CDR2: SGHTA and FQGNSA. This CDR3 is 14 amino acids long.

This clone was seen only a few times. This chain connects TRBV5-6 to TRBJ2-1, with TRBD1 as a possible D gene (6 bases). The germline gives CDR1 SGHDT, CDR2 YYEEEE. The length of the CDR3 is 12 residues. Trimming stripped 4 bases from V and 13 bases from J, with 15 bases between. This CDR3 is CASSTTGRFQFF. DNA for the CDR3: TGTGCCAGCAGCACGACAGGCCGTTTTCAGTTCTTC.

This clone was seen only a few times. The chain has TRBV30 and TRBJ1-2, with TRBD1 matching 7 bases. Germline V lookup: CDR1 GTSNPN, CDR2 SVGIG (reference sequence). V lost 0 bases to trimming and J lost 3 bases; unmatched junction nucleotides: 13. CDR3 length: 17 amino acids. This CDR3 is CAWSVGLGRGRDYGYTF. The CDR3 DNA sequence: TGTGCCTGGAGTGTAGGTTTGGGAAGGGGGCGCGACTATGGCTACACCTTC.

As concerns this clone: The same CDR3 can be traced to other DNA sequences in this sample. CDR3 residues: CSVGGNYGYTF. The CDR3 DNA sequence: TGCAGCGTTGGCGGTAACTATGGCTACACCTTC. The chain employs TRBV29-1 and TRBJ1-2; D not resolved. V was cut by 4 bases and J by 1 base, with 4 bases left in between. CDR1 and CDR2 (germline): SQVTM, ANQGSEA. CDR3 length equals 11 residues.

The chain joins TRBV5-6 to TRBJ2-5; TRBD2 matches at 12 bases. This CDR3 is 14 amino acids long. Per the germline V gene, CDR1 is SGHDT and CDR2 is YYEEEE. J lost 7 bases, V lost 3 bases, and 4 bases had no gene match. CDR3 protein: CASSWTSGAGTQYF. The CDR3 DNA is TGTGCCAGCAGCTGGACTAGCGGGGCGGGGACCCAGTACTTC.

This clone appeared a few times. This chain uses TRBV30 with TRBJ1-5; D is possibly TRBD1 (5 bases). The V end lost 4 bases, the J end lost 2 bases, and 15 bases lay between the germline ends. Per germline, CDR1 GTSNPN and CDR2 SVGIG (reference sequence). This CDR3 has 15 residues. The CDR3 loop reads CAWTPTGLGNQPQHF. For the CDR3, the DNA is TGTGCCTGGACCCCAACAGGATTAGGCAATCAGCCCCAGCATTTT.

Here the CDR3 reads CASSYGVTLGNEQFF. The DNA of the CDR3 is TGTGCCAGCAGTTACGGAGTCACCCTAGGTAATGAGCAGTTCTTC. The rearrangement links TRBV6-5 to TRBJ2-1; D gene uncertain. Germline V gives CDR1 MNHEY, CDR2 SVGAGI. V lost 2 bases, J lost 7 bases, and 15 bases lay in between. The CDR3 is 15 residues long.

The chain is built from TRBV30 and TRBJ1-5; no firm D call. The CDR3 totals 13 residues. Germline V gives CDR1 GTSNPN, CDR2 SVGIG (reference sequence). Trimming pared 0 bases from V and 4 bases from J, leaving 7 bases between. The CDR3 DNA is TGTGCCTGGAGTGTAGGCAGGAATCAGCCCCAGCATTTT. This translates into CAWSVGRNQPQHF.

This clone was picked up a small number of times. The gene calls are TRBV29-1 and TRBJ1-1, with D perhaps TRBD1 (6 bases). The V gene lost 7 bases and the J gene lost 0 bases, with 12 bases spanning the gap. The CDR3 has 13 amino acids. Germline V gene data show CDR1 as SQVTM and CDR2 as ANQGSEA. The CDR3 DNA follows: TGCAGCGGGGCGGACAGATTGAACACTGAAGCTTTCTTT. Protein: CSGADRLNTEAFF. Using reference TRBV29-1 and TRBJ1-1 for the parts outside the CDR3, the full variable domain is SAVISQKPSRDICQRGTSLTIQCQVDSQVTMMFWYRQQPGQSLTLIATANQGSEATYESGFVIDKFPISRPNLTFSTLTVSNMSPEDSSIYLCSGADRLNTEAFFGQGTRLTVV.